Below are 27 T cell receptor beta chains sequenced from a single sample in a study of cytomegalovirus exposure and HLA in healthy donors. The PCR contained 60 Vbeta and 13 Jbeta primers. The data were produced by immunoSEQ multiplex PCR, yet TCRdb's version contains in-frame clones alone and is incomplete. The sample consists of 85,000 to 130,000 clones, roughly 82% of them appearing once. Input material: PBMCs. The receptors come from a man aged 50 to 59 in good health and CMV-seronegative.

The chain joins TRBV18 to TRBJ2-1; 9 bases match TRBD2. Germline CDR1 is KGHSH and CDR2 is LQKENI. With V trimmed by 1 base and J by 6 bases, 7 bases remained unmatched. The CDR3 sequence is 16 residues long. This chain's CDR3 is CASSPQSGGRSNEQFF. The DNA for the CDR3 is TGTGCCAGCTCACCACAGAGCGGGGGGCGGTCCAATGAGCAGTTCTTC.

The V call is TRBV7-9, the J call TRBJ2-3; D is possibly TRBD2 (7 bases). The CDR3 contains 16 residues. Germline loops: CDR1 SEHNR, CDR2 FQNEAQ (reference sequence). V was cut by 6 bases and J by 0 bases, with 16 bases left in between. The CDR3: CASRRAGRGSTDTQYF. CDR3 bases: TGTGCCAGCAGGAGAGCAGGGAGGGGGAGCACAGATACGCAGTATTTT.

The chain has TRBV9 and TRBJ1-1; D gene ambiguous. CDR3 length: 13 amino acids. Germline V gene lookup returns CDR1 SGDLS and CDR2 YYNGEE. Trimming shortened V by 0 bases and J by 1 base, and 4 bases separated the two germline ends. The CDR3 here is CASSVAGNTEAFF. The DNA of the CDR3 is TGTGCCAGCAGCGTAGCAGGGAACACTGAAGCTTTCTTT.

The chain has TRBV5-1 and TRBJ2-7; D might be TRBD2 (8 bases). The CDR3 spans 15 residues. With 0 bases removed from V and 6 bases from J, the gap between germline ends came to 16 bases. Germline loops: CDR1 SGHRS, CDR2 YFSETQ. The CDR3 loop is CASSLEGAGGFEQYF. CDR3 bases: TGCGCCAGCAGCTTGGAGGGGGCGGGGGGATTCGAGCAGTACTTC.

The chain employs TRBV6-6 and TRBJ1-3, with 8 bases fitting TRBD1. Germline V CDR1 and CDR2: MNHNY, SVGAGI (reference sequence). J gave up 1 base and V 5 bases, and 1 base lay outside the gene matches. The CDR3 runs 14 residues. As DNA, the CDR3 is TGTGCCAGCAGTCGGACAGGGTCTGGAAACACCATATATTTT. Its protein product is CASSRTGSGNTIYF.

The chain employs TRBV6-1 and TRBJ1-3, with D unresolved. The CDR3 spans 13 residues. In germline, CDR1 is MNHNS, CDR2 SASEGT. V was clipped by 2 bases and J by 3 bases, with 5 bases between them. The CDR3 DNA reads TGTGCCAGCAGTGAAAGCGTTGGAAACACCATATATTTT. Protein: CASSESVGNTIYF.

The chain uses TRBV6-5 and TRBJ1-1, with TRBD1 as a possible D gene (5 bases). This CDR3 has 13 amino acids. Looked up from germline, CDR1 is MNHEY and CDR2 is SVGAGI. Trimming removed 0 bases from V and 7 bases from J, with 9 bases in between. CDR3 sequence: CASSYSQGSEAFF. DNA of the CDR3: TGTGCCAGCAGTTACTCCCAGGGTAGTGAAGCTTTCTTT.

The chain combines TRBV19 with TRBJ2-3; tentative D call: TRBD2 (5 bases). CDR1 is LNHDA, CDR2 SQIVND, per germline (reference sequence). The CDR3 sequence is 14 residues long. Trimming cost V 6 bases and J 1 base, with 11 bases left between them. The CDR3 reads CASSLGLRTDTQYF. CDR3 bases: TGTGCCAGTAGCCTCGGACTCCGCACAGATACGCAGTATTTT.

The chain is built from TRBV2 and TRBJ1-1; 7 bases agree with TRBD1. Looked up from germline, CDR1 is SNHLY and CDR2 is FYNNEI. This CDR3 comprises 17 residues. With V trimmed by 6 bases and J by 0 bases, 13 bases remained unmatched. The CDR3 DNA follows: TGTGCCAGCAGGAGGCGGGGACAGACTTCCATGAACACTGAAGCTTTCTTT. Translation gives CASRRRGQTSMNTEAFF.

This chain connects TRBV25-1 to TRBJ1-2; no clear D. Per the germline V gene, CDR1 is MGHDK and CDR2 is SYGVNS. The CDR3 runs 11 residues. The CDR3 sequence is CASSEVEGYTF. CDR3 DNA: TGTGCTTCCTCAGAGGTGGAAGGCTACACCTTC.

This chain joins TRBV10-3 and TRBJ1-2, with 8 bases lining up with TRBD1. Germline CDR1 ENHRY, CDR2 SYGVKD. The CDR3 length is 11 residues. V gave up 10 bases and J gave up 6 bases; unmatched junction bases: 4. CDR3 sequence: CASGQGDGYTF. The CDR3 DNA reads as TGTGCCAGTGGACAGGGTGATGGCTACACCTTC.

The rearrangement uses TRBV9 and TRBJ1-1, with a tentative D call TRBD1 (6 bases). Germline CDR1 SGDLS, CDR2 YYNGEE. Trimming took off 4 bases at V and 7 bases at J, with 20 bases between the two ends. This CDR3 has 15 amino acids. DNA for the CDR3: TGTGCCAGCAGCCACTCCCCCGGGACACAAAATGAAGCTTTCTTT. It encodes CASSHSPGTQNEAFF.

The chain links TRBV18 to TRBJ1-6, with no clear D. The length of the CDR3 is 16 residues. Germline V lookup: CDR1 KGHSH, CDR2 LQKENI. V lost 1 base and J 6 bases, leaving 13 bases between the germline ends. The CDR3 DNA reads TGTGCCAGCTCACCACAGGGTGGAGGCACTAATTCACCCCTCCACTTT. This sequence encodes CASSPQGGGTNSPLHF.

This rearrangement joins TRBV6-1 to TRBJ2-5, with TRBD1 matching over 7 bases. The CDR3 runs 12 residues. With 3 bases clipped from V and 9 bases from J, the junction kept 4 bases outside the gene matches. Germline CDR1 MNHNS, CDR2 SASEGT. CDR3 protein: CASSDPGGSQYF. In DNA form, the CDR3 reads TGTGCCAGCAGTGATCCAGGGGGTTCCCAGTACTTC.

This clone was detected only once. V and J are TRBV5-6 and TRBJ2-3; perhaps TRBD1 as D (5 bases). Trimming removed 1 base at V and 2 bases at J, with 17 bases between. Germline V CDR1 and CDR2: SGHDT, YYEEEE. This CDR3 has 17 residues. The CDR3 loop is CASSLLVGPQLTDTQYF. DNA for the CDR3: TGTGCCAGCAGCTTGCTGGTGGGGCCCCAACTCACAGATACGCAGTATTTT. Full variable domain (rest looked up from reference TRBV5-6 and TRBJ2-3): DAGVTQSPTHLIKTRGQQVTLRCSPKSGHDTVSWYQQALGQGPQFIFQYYEEEERQRGNFPDRFSGHQFPNYSSELNVNALLLGDSALYLCASSLLVGPQLTDTQYFGPGTRLTVL.

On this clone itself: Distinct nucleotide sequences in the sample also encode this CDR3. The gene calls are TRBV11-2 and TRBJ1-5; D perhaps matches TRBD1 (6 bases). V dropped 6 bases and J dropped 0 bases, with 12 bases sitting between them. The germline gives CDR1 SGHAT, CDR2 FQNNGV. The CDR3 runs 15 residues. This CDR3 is CASSRTANSNQPQHF. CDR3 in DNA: TGTGCCAGCAGTAGGACAGCAAATAGCAATCAGCCCCAGCATTTT.

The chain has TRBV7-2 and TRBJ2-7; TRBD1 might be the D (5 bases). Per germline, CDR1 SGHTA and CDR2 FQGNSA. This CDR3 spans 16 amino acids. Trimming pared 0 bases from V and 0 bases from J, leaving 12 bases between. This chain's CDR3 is CASSLAWGPSSYEQYV. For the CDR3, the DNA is TGTGCCAGCAGCTTAGCGTGGGGCCCTTCCTCCTACGAGCAGTACGTC.

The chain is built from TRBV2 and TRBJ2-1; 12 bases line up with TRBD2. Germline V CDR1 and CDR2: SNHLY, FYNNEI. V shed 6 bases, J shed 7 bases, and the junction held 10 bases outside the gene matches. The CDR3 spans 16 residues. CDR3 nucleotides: TGTGCCAGCAGACCACCCCTAGCGGGGGGGAGGAATGAGCAGTTCTTC. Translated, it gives CASRPPLAGGRNEQFF.

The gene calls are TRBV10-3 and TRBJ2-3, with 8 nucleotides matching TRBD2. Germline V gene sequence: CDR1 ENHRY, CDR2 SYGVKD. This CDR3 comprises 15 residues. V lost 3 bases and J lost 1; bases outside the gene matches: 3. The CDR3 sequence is CAISEGRGGTDTQYF. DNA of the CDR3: TGTGCCATCAGTGAAGGGCGGGGGGGCACAGATACGCAGTATTTT.

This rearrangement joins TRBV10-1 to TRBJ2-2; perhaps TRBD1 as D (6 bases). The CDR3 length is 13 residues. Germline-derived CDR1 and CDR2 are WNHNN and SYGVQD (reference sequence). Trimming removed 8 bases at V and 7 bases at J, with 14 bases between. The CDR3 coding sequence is TGCGCCAGCCAGACAGGATTAAACGGGGAGCTGTTTTTT. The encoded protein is CASQTGLNGELFF.

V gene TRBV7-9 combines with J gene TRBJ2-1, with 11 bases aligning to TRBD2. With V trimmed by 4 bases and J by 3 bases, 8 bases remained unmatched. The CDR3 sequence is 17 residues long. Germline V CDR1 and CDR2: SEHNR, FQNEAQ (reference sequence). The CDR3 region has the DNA TGTGCCAGCAGCTCCTTGACTAGCGGGGAAATCTACAATGAGCAGTTCTTC. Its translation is CASSSLTSGEIYNEQFF.

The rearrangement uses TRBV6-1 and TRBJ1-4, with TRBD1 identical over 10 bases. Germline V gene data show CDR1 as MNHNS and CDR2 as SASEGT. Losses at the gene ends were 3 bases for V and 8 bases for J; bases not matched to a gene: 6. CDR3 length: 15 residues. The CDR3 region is CASSDWDRGGEKLFF. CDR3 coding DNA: TGTGCCAGCAGTGACTGGGACAGGGGAGGCGAAAAACTGTTTTTT.

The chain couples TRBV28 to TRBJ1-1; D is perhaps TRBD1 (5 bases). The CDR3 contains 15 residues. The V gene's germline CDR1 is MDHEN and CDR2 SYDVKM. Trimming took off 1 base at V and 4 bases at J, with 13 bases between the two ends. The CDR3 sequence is CASSLFGALGTEAFF. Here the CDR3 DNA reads TGTGCCAGCAGTTTATTTGGGGCCCTGGGCACTGAAGCTTTCTTT. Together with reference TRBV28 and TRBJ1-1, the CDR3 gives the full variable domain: DVKVTQSSRYLVKRTGEKVFLECVQDMDHENMFWYRQDPGLGLRLIYFSYDVKMKEKGDIPEGYSVSREKKERFSLILESASTNQTSMYLCASSLFGALGTEAFFGQGTRLTVV.

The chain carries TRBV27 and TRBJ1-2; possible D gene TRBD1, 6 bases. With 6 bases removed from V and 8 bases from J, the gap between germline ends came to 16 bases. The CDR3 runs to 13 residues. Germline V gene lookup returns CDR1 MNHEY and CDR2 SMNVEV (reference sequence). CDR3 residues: CASSPGVRGGYTF. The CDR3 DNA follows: TGTGCCAGCAGCCCAGGGGTCCGGGGCGGCTACACCTTC.

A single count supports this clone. The CDR3 loop reads CAWSLTSDSRAGELFF. The CDR3 bases are TGTGCCTGGAGTCTTACCTCGGACAGTAGGGCCGGGGAGCTGTTTTTT. This chain connects TRBV30 to TRBJ2-2, with D perhaps matching TRBD1 (6 bases). Looked up from germline, CDR1 is GTSNPN and CDR2 is SVGIG (reference sequence). The CDR3 totals 16 residues. With 2 bases removed from V and 6 bases from J, the gap between germline ends came to 19 bases.

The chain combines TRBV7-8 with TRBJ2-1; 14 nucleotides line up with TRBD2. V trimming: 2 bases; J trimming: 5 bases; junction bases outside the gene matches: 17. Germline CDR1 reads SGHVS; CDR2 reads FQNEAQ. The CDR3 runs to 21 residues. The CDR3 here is CASSLYGTSGGSGRFHNEQFF. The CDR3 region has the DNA TGTGCCAGCAGCTTATATGGGACTAGCGGGGGTAGTGGGCGTTTTCACAATGAGCAGTTCTTC.

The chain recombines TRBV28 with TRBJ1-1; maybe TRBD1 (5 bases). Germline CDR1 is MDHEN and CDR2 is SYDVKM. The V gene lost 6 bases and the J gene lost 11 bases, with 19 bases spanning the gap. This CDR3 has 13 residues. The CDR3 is CASRPPLIGAAFF. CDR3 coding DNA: TGTGCCAGCAGACCCCCCCTGATAGGGGCCGCTTTCTTT.